One sample yielded the 2 T cell receptor beta chains listed below, sequenced in a study of blood T cell repertoires in COVID-19. The method was immunoSEQ multiplex PCR; TCRdb's version includes in-frame clones alone and lacks a portion of them. The sample holds 150,000 to 180,000 clones, 76% seen once. Sequencing input: peripheral blood. Source of these receptors: a woman of 80 years or more with acute or convalescent COVID-19.

The V gene is TRBV6-5, the J gene TRBJ2-1; D possibly corresponds to TRBD2 (5 bases). The germline V gene encodes CDR1 MNHEY and CDR2 SVGAGI. The CDR3 contains 13 residues. Deletions cut 8 bases from V and 5 bases from J, with 13 bases between. The CDR3 spells CASLRGIHNEQFF. CDR3 in DNA: TGTGCCAGCCTTCGAGGGATTCACAATGAGCAGTTCTTC.

The chain combines TRBV25-1 with TRBJ1-6, with 7 bases aligning to TRBD1. The germline V gene has CDR1 MGHDK and CDR2 SYGVNS. After removal of 6 bases from V and 9 bases from J, the junction contained 8 bases not matched to a gene. CDR3 size: 14 residues. The CDR3 here is CASSGNRGSSPLHF. CDR3 bases: TGTGCCAGCAGCGGAAACAGGGGAAGTTCACCCCTCCACTTT.